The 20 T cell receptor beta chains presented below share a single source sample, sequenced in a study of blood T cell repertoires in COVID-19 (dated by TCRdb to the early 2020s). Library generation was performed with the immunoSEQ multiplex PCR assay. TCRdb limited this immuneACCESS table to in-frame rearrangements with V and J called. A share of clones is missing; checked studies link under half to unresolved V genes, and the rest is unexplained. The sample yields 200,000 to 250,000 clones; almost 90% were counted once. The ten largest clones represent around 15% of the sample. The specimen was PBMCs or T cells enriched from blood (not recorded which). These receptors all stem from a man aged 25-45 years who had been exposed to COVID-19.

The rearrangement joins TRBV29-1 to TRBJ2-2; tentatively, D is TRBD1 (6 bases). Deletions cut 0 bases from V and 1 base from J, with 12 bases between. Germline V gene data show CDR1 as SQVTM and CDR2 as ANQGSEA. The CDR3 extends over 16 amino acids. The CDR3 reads CSVEDFQGGNTGELFF. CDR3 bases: TGCAGCGTTGAAGATTTTCAAGGGGGGAACACCGGGGAGCTGTTTTTT.

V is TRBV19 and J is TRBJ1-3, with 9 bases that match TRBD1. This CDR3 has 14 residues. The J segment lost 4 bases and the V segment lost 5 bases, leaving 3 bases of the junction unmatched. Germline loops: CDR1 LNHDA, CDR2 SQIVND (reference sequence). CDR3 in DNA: TGTGCCAGTAGTGAACAGGGGGCAGGAAACACCATATATTTT. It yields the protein CASSEQGAGNTIYF. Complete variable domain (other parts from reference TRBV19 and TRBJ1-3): DGGITQSPKYLFRKEGQNVTLSCEQNLNHDAMYWYRQDPGQGLRLIYYSQIVNDFQKGDIAEGYSVSREKKESFPLTVTSAQKNPTAFYLCASSEQGAGNTIYFGEGSWLTVV.

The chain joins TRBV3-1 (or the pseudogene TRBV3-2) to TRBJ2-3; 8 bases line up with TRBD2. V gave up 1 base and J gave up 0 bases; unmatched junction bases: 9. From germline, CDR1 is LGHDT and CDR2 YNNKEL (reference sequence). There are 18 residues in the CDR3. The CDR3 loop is CASSQGRFRGGSTDTQYF. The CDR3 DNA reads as TGTGCCAGCAGCCAAGGGCGGTTCCGGGGGGGTAGCACAGATACGCAGTATTTT.

CDR3 in amino acids: CASSQPGYEQYF. Here the CDR3 DNA reads TGTGCCAGCTCTCAACCGGGCTACGAGCAGTACTTC. This sequence joins TRBV18 and TRBJ2-7; D is unresolved. The CDR3 is 12 amino acids. Per the germline V gene, CDR1 is KGHSH and CDR2 is LQKENI. Deletions cut 6 bases from V and 3 bases from J, with 9 bases between.

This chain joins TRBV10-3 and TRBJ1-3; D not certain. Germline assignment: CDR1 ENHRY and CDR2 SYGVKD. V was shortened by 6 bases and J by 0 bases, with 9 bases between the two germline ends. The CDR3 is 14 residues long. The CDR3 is CAIRTGVSGNTIYF. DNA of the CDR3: TGTGCCATCAGGACCGGGGTCTCTGGAAACACCATATATTTT.

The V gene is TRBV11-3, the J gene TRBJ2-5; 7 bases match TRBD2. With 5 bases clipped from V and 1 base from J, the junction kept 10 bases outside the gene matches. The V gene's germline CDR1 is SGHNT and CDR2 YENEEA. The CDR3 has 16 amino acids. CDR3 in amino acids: CASSPQASGAQETQYF. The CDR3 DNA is TGTGCCAGCAGCCCCCAAGCTAGCGGAGCCCAAGAGACCCAGTACTTC.

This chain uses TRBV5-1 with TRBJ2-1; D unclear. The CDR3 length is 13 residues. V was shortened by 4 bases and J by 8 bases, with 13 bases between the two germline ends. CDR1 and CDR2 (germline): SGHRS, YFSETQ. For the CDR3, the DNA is TGCGCCAGCAGCGCCATAGTCTCCGATGAGCAGTTCTTC. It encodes CASSAIVSDEQFF.

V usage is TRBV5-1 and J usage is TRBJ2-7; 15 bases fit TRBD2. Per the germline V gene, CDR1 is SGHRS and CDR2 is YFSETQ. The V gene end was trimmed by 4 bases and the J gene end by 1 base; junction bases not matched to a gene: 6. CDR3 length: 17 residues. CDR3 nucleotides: TGCGCCAGCAGCCCGGGACTAGCGGGGGGCCATTCCTACGAGCAGTACTTC. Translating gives CASSPGLAGGHSYEQYF.

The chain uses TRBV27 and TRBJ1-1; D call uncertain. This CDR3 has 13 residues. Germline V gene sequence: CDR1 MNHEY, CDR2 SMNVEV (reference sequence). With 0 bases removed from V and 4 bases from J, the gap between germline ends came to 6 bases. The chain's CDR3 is CASSLSGATEAFF. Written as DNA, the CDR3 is TGTGCCAGCAGTTTATCGGGAGCCACTGAAGCTTTCTTT.

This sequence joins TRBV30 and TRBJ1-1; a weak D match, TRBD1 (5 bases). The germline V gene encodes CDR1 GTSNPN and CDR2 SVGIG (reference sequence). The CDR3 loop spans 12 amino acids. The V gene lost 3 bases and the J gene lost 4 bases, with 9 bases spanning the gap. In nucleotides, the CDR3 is TGTGCCTGGAGGGGCAGGGCCACTGAAGCTTTCTTT. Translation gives CAWRGRATEAFF. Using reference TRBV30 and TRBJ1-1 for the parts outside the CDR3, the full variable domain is SQTIHQWPATLVQPVGSPLSLECTVEGTSNPNLYWYRQAAGRGLQLLFYSVGIGQISSEVPQNLSASRPQDRQFILSSKKLLLSDSGFYLCAWRGRATEAFFGQGTRLTVV.

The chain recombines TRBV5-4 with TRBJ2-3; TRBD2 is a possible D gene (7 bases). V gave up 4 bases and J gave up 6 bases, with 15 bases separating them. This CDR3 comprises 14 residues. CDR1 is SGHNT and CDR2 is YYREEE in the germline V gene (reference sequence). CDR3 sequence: CASSAGGPVDTQYF. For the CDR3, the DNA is TGTGCCAGCAGCGCCGGGGGGCCTGTGGATACGCAGTATTTT.

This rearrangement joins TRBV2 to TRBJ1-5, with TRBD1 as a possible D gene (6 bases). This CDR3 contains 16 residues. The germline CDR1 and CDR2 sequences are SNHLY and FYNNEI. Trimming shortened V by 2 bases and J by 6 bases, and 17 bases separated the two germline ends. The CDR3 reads CASSEYGGAIGQPQHF. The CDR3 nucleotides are TGTGCCAGCAGTGAATATGGGGGCGCGATCGGTCAGCCCCAGCATTTT.

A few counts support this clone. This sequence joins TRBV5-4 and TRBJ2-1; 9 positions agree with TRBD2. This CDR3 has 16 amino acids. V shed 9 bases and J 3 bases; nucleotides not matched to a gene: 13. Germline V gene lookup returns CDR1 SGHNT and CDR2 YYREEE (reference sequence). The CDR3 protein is CATTSGVRGGYNEQFF. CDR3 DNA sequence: TGTGCCACCACTTCAGGAGTGCGGGGGGGCTACAATGAGCAGTTCTTC.

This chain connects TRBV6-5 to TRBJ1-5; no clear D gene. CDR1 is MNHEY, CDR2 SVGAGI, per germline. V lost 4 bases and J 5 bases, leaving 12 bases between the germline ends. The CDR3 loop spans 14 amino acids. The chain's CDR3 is CASSSSLRDQPQHF. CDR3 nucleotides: TGTGCCAGCAGTTCTAGCCTAAGGGATCAGCCCCAGCATTTT.

The CDR3 sequence: CASSLGTGDQPQHF. CDR3 sequence (DNA): TGTGCCAGCAGCTTAGGGACAGGGGATCAGCCCCAGCATTTT. The chain is built from TRBV7-2 and TRBJ1-5; 9 bases match TRBD1. The CDR3 is 14 residues long. CDR1 is SGHTA and CDR2 is FQGNSA in the germline V gene. The V segment lost 1 base and the J segment 5 bases; nucleotides outside the gene matches: 0.

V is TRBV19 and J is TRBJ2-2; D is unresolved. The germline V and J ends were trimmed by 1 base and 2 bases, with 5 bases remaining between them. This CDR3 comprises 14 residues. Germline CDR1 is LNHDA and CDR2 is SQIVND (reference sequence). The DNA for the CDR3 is TGTGCCAGTAGTATAGCCCATAACACCGGGGAGCTGTTTTTT. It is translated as CASSIAHNTGELFF.

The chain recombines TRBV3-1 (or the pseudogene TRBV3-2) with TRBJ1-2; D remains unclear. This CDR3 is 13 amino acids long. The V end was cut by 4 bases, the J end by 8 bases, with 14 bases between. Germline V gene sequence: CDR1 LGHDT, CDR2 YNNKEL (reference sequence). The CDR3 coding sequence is TGTGCCAGCAGCCCCCTTATGGGAGGGGGCTACACCTTC. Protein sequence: CASSPLMGGGYTF.

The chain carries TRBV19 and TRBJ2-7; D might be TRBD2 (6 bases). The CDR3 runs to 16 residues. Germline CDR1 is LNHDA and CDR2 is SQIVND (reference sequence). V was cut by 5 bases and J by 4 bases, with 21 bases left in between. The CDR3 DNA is TGTGCCAGTAGTCGGGGCGGAGGGGTCGCAGGGTACGAGCAGTACTTC. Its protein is CASSRGGGVAGYEQYF.

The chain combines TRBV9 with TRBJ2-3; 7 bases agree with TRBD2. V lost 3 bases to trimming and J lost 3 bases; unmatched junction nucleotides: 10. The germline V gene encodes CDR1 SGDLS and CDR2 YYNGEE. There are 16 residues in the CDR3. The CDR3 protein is CASSAFGGGPTDTQYF. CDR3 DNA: TGTGCCAGCAGCGCCTTTGGCGGGGGTCCTACAGATACGCAGTATTTT.

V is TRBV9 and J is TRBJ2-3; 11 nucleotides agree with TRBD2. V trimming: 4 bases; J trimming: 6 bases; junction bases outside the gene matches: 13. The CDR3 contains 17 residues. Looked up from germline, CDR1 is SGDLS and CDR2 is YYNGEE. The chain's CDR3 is CASSPLAGGYNFDTQYF. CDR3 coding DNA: TGTGCCAGCAGCCCCCTAGCGGGGGGCTACAATTTCGATACGCAGTATTTT. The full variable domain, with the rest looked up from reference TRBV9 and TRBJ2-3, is DSGVTQTPKHLITATGQRVTLRCSPRSGDLSVYWYQQSLDQGLQFLIQYYNGEERAKGNILERFSAQQFPDLHSELNLSSLELGDSALYFCASSPLAGGYNFDTQYFGPGTRLTVL.